Listed below are T cell receptor beta chains from one sample, sequenced in a study of kidney transplant recipient with SARS-CoV-2 infection. TCRdb independently ran MiXCR on the reads; one entry per CDR3 protein. The sample lists some 220,000 distinct CDR3 sequences, 29% occurring once. The input for sequencing was a blood sample, taken at baseline and around day 110 from a kidney transplant recipient. The receptors originated from a male patient between 25 and 39 years old who had COVID-19 and was a kidney transplant recipient. Some T cells may be transferred from the graft donor. Both conserved end residues are part of each CDR3. Each record gives: CDR3 DNA, CDR3 protein, clone size, D gene, J gene, V gene. The D gene is left open where the match is weak. Where a row states a size, it is once, few, many or the class of an expanded clone; other rows omit it.

cdr3_nt: TGTGCCAGCAGCCGTAGGGGTCCCATTTCAGGCTTGACCGGGGAGCTGTTTTTT; cdr3_aa: CASSRRGPISGLTGELFF; clone_size: NA; d_call: NA; j_call: TRBJ2-2; v_call: TRBV3-1
cdr3_nt: TGTGCCAGCAGTGAAGCGCTTCCGGAGGCGTTCTATAATTCACCCCTCCACTTT; cdr3_aa: CASSEALPEAFYNSPLHF; clone_size: many; d_call: NA; j_call: TRBJ1-6; v_call: TRBV6-1
cdr3_nt: TGTGCCAGCAGCCAAAGGGACAGCGTTGGGGCTTTCTTT; cdr3_aa: CASSQRDSVGAFF; clone_size: many; d_call: TRBD1; j_call: TRBJ1-1; v_call: TRBV5-6
cdr3_nt: TGTGCCAGCAGTCCCGGTCTCTCCTACAATGAGCAGTTCTTC; cdr3_aa: CASSPGLSYNEQFF; clone_size: NA; d_call: NA; j_call: TRBJ2-1; v_call: TRBV7-2
cdr3_nt: TGTGCCAGCAGCAAGAGGATTCCCATTTCAATTCGCACTGAAGCTTTCTTT; cdr3_aa: CASSKRIPISIRTEAFF; clone_size: many; d_call: NA; j_call: TRBJ1-1; v_call: TRBV3-1
cdr3_nt: TGTGCCAGCAGCGTAGAGACCACCTACAATGAGCAGTTCTTC; cdr3_aa: CASSVETTYNEQFF; clone_size: few; d_call: NA; j_call: TRBJ2-1; v_call: TRBV9
cdr3_nt: TGCAGTGCTAGAGATTGGGAGCGGACAGGGATAAACTTC; cdr3_aa: CSARDWERTGINF; clone_size: many; d_call: TRBD1; j_call: TRBJ2-5; v_call: TRBV20-1
cdr3_nt: TGTGGCAATTTCAGGAGGATAACACAAAGTCGGGCCAACGTCCTGACTTTC; cdr3_aa: CGNFRRITQSRANVLTF; clone_size: many; d_call: NA; j_call: TRBJ2-6; v_call: TRBV8-2
cdr3_nt: TGTGCCTGGACCGGGACTACCCCCTACGAGCAGTACTTC; cdr3_aa: CAWTGTTPYEQYF; clone_size: many; d_call: TRBD2; j_call: TRBJ2-7; v_call: TRBV30
cdr3_nt: TGCAGTGCTCAGAGACGGCTGTTTCGAAAGACCTATGGCTACACCTTC; cdr3_aa: CSAQRRLFRKTYGYTF; clone_size: many; d_call: NA; j_call: TRBJ1-2; v_call: TRBV20-1
cdr3_nt: TGCGCCAGCAGTAACCTGGTAAGATCGCGAAAGACCTATGGCTACACCTTC; cdr3_aa: CASSNLVRSRKTYGYTF; clone_size: many; d_call: NA; j_call: TRBJ1-2; v_call: TRBV10-1
cdr3_nt: TGTGCCAGTAGCACCTCCGTGGGGGTGGGACGGGGCACTGAAGCTTTCTTT; cdr3_aa: CASSTSVGVGRGTEAFF; clone_size: many; d_call: NA; j_call: TRBJ1-1; v_call: TRBV19
cdr3_nt: TGTGCCAGCAGTTTATCAGGGCAACAGGGTTCCTACAATGAGCAGTTCTTC; cdr3_aa: CASSLSGQQGSYNEQFF; clone_size: many; d_call: NA; j_call: TRBJ2-1; v_call: TRBV28
cdr3_nt: TGCAGTGCTAGAGATATACAGAGCCAAGAGACCCAGTACTTC; cdr3_aa: CSARDIQSQETQYF; clone_size: NA; d_call: NA; j_call: TRBJ2-5; v_call: TRBV20-1
cdr3_nt: TGTGCCAGCAGCGCTCCCGGGACTAGCGGGGGGGCGTTCAATGAGCAGTTCTTC; cdr3_aa: CASSAPGTSGGAFNEQFF; clone_size: many; d_call: TRBD2; j_call: TRBJ2-1; v_call: TRBV13
cdr3_nt: TGTGCCAGCAGCACTCCGGCCGTGACTCGGAACACCGGGGAGCTGTTTTTT; cdr3_aa: CASSTPAVTRNTGELFF; clone_size: many; d_call: NA; j_call: TRBJ2-2; v_call: TRBV13